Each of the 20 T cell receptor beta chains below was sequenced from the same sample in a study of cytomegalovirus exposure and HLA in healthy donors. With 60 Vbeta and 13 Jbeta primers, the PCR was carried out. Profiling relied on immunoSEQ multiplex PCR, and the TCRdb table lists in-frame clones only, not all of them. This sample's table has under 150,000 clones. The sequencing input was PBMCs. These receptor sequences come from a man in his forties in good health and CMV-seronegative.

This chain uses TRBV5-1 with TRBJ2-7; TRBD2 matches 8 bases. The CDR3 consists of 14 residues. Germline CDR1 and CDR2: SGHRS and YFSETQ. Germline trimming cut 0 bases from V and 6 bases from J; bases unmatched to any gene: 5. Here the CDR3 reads CASSLAGGTGEQYF. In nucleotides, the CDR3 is TGCGCCAGCAGCTTGGCGGGGGGGACCGGCGAGCAGTACTTC.

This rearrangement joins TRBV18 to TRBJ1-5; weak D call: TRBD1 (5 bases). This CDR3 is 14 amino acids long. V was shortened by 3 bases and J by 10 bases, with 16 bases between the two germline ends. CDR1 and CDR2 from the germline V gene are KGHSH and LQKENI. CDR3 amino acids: CASSPVRAEDPQHF. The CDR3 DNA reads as TGTGCCAGCTCACCCGTCAGGGCCGAGGATCCCCAGCATTTT.

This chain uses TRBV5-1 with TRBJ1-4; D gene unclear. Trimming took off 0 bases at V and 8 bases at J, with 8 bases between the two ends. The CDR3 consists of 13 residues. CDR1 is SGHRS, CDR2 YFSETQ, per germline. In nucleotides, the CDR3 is TGCGCCAGCAGCTTGGAACCTAGCGAAAAACTGTTTTTT. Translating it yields CASSLEPSEKLFF.

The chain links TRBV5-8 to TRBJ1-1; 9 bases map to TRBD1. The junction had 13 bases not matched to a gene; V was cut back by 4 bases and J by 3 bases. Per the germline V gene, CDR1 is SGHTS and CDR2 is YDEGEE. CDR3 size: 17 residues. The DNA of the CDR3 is TGTGCCAGCAGCCATAGGACAGGGGCCTCTGGAGACACTGAAGCTTTCTTT. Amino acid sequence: CASSHRTGASGDTEAFF.

As DNA, the CDR3 is TGTGCCATCAGTGAGGCCACAGGGAACACTGAAGCTTTCTTT. This codes for CAISEATGNTEAFF. This sequence joins TRBV10-3 and TRBJ1-1, with TRBD1 as a possible D gene (5 bases). The CDR3 runs 14 residues. The germline V gene encodes CDR1 ENHRY and CDR2 SYGVKD. V was shortened by 2 bases and J by 1 base, with 8 bases between the two germline ends.

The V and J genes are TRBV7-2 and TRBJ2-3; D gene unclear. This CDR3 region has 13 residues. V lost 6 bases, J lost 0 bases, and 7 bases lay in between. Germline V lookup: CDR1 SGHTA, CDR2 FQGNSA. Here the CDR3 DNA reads TGTGCCAGCAGGGGCATAAGCACAGATACGCAGTATTTT. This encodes CASRGISTDTQYF.

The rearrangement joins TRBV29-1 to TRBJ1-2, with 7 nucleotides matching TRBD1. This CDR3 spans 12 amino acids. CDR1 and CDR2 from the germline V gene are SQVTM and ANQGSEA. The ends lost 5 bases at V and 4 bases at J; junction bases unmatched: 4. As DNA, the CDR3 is TGCAGCGTTAAGACAGGGCCCTATGGCTACACCTTC. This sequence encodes CSVKTGPYGYTF.

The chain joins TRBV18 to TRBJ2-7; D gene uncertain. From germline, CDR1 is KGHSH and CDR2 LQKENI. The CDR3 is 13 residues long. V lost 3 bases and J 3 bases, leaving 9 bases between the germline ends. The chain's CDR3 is CASSPITGYEQYF. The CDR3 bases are TGTGCCAGCTCACCTATTACGGGCTACGAGCAGTACTTC.

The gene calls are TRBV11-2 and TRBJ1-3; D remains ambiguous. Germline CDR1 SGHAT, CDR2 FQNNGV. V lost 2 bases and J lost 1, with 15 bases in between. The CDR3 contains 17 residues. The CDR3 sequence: CASSLRMGRVSGNTIYF. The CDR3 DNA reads TGTGCCAGCAGCTTACGTATGGGGAGGGTGTCTGGAAACACCATATATTTT.

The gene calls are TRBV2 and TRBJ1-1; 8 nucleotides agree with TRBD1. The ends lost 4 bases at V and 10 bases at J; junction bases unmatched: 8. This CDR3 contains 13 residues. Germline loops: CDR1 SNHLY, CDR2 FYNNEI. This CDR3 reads CASSGWTGQGAFF. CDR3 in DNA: TGTGCCAGCAGTGGGTGGACAGGACAGGGAGCTTTCTTT.

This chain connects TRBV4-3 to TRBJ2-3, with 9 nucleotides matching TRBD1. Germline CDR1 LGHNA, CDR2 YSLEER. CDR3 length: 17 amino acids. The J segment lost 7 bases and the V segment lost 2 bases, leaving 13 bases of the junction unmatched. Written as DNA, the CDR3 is TGCGCCAGCAGCCAACTCCTTGGGGACAGGGAGGGGAATACGCAGTATTTT. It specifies CASSQLLGDREGNTQYF.

CDR3 amino acids: CASSLQGAVGNTIYF. The DNA for the CDR3 is TGTGCCAGCAGCCTACAGGGGGCCGTTGGAAACACCATATATTTT. The chain has TRBV5-4 and TRBJ1-3, with TRBD1 matching 9 bases. Germline assignment: CDR1 SGHNT and CDR2 YYREEE (reference sequence). The V gene end was trimmed by 4 bases and the J gene end by 3 bases; junction bases not matched to a gene: 5. CDR3 length: 15 residues.

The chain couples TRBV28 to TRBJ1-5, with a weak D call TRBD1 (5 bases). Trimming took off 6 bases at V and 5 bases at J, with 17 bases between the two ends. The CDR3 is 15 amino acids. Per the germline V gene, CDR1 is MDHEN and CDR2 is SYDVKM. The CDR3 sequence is CASSPGRRGYQPQHF. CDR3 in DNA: TGTGCCAGCAGCCCGGGTCGGAGGGGCTATCAGCCCCAGCATTTT.

The CDR3 DNA reads as TGCGCCAGCAGCGTGATGGGGGGCTCCTACAATGAGCAGTTCTTC. This codes for CASSVMGGSYNEQFF. The chain employs TRBV5-1 and TRBJ2-1, with D maybe TRBD2 (6 bases). The V end lost 4 bases, the J end lost 0 bases, and 11 bases lay between the germline ends. This CDR3 spans 15 amino acids. Germline CDR1 and CDR2: SGHRS and YFSETQ.

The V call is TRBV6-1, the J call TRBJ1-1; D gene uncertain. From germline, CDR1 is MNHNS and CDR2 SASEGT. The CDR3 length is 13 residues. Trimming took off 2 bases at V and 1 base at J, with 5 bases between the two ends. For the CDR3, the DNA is TGTGCCAGCAGTGAACCAGGGAACACTGAAGCTTTCTTT. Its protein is CASSEPGNTEAFF.

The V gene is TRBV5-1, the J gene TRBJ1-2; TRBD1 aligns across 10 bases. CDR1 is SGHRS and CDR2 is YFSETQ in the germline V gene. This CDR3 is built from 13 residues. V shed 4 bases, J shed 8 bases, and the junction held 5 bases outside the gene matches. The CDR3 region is CASSTGQGYGYTF. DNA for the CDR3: TGCGCCAGCAGCACGGGACAGGGGTACGGCTACACCTTC.

The CDR3 spells CASSLIGVDSYEQYF. The DNA for the CDR3 is TGTGCCAGCAGCTTAATAGGGGTGGACAGCTACGAGCAGTACTTC. The J gene is TRBJ2-7, the V gene TRBV11-1; the D gene is possibly TRBD1 (6 bases). This CDR3 spans 15 amino acids. Between the trimmed V and J ends, which lost 2 bases and 3 bases, there was a span of 14 bases. Looked up from germline, CDR1 is SGHAT and CDR2 is FQDESV (reference sequence).

The CDR3: CASSPDQGNTEAFF. The CDR3 DNA is TGTGCCAGCAGCCCGGATCAGGGGAACACTGAAGCTTTCTTT. The chain carries TRBV7-2 and TRBJ1-1, with D perhaps TRBD1 (5 bases). The length of the CDR3 is 14 residues. Germline-derived CDR1 and CDR2 are SGHTA and FQGNSA. The V gene lost 5 bases and the J gene lost 1 base, with 11 bases spanning the gap. Filled out from reference TRBV7-2 and TRBJ1-1, the complete variable domain reads GAGVSQSPSNKVTEKGKDVELRCDPISGHTALYWYRQSLGQGLEFLIYFQGNSAPDKSGLPSDRFSAERTGGSVSTLTIQRTQQEDSAVYLCASSPDQGNTEAFFGQGTRLTVV.

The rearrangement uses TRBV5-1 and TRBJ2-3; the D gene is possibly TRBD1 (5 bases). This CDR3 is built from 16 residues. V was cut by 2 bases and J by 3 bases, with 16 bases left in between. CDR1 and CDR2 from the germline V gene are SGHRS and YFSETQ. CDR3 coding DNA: TGCGCCAGCAGCTTAGGCACTACCCAGGGAACAGATACGCAGTATTTT. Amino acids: CASSLGTTQGTDTQYF. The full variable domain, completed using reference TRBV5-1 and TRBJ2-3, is KAGVTQTPRYLIKTRGQQVTLSCSPISGHRSVSWYQQTPGQGLQFLFEYFSETQRNKGNFPGRFSGRQFSNSRSEMNVSTLELGDSALYLCASSLGTTQGTDTQYFGPGTRLTVL.

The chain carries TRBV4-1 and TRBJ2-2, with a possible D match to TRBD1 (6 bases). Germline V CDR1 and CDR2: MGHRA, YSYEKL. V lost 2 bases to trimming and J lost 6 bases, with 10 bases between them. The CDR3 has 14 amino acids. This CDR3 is CASSQNRESGELFF. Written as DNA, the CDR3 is TGCGCCAGCAGCCAAAACAGGGAGTCCGGGGAGCTGTTTTTT.